This is a list of T cell receptor beta chains from one sample in a study of blood T cells in healthy people across ages. Via MiXCR, TCRdb re-called the 5' RACE reads, giving one row per CDR3 protein. The sample holds about 2 million distinct CDR3 sequences; roughly 50% are singletons and the top ten take over 2%. The specimen sequenced was blood. These receptor sequences come from a woman aged 40 to 50 in good health. The CDR3 runs from the conserved cysteine through the conserved F or W. D genes are given only for firm matches. The size of a clone is reported for some rows only, either as once, few or many, or as a class for expanded clones.

TRBJ2-7 TRBD1 TRBV29-1 - TGCAGCGGAGGACAGGCAAGCTACGAGCAGTACTTC CSGGQASYEQYF
TRBJ2-1 TRBD1 TRBV27 - TGTGCCAGCAGATTCCTGGACAGGGCGAATGAGCAGTTCTTC CASRFLDRANEQFF
TRBJ1-2 TRBD1 TRBV4-1 many TGCGCCAGCAGCCAATCAACAGGGGATGGCTACACCTTC CASSQSTGDGYTF
TRBJ2-7 TRBD2 TRBV7-2 - TGTGCCAGCAGCTTAGGGACTAGCATCTACGAGCAGTACTTC CASSLGTSIYEQYF
TRBJ2-7 TRBD2 TRBV28 - TGTGCCAGCAGAGGGACTAGCGGGGGACCGAGCTCCTACGAGCAGTACTTC CASRGTSGGPSSYEQYF
TRBJ2-7 TRBD2 TRBV19 - TGTGCCAGTGCCATAGCGGGGGGGTACGAGCAGTACTTC CASAIAGGYEQYF
TRBJ2-6 - TRBV11-1 - TGTGCCAGCAGCTCATCTCGGAGGTTGAGTGGGGCCAACGTCCTGACTTTC CASSSSRRLSGANVLTF
TRBJ2-7 - TRBV20-1 - TGCAGTGCTAGAGAAGAATGGCGGCAAGAGTACAATGAGCAGTACTTC CSAREEWRQEYNEQYF
TRBJ2-3 TRBD2 TRBV20-1 - TGCAGTGCTAGACCGGGAGGTGGGACCTCCAATACGCAGTATTTT CSARPGGGTSNTQYF
TRBJ2-3 - TRBV6-2/TRBV6-3 few TGTGCCAGCTCCGAGGCGGACACTCCTCTCACAGATACGCAGTATTTT CASSEADTPLTDTQYF
TRBJ1-2 - TRBV7-9 - TGTGCCAGCAGCTTAGGGGGCGGCCAGATCTATGGCTACACCTTC CASSLGGGQIYGYTF
TRBJ2-1 - TRBV3-1 - TGTGCCTCCGTTCGGTACAATGAGCAGTTCTTC CASVRYNEQFF
TRBJ2-4 - TRBV4-1 - TGCGCCAGCAGCCCGGAAGTCACTTTAGCCAAAAACATTCAGTACTTC CASSPEVTLAKNIQYF
TRBJ2-1 - TRBV7-9 few TGTGCCAGCAATCGGGAGTTCGCGGACCCCCAGTTCTTC CASNREFADPQFF
TRBJ2-1 TRBD2 TRBV7-2 few TGTGCCAGCAGCTTATCCCCTAGCGGAAACAATGAGCAGTTCTTC CASSLSPSGNNEQFF
TRBJ1-1 - TRBV20-1 - TGCAGTGCTAGAGCGGGTTTCAACACTGAAGCTTTCTTT CSARAGFNTEAFF
TRBJ2-1 - TRBV7-9 - TGTGCCAGCAGCTCCGCCCGGACCCCCCGGGAGCAGTTCTTC CASSSARTPREQFF
TRBJ1-5 TRBD1 TRBV7-2 once TGTGCCAGCAGCCTAGCCCCAACAGGGGGTTGGCAGCCCCAGCATTTT CASSLAPTGGWQPQHF
TRBJ2-5 TRBD2 TRBV20-1 few TGCAGTGCTAGAACTAGCGTTCAAGAGACCCAGTACTTC CSARTSVQETQYF
TRBJ1-4 - TRBV20-1 - TGCAGTGTCCCGGGCCCCTCTAATGAAAAACTGTTTTTT CSVPGPSNEKLFF
TRBJ2-5 TRBD1 TRBV7-2 few TGTGCCAGCAGCCCTAGGGACAGGAGAGAGACCCAGTACTTC CASSPRDRRETQYF
TRBJ2-5 - TRBV28 - - CASTLLGDYGYTFGSGTQETQYF